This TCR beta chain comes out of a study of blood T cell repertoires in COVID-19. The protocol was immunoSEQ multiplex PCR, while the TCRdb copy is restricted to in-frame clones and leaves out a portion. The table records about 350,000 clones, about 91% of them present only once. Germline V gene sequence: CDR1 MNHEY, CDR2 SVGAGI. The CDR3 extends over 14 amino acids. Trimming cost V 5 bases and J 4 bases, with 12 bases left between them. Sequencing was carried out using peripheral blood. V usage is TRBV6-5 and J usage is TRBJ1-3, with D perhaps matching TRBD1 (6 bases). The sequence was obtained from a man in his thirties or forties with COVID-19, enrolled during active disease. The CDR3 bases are TGTGCCAGCAGTCCAGGGGAGGGAGGAAACACCATATATTTT. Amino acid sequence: CASSPGEGGNTIYF.